The source of this T cell receptor beta chain is a study of blood T cell repertoires in COVID-19 (dated by TCRdb to about 2020). For the study in its entirety: Collaborator samples came from the United States, Italy and Spain and covered acute and convalescent phases of COVID-19. Deeply sampled blood TCRbeta repertoires from subjects exposed to, actively infected with, or recovered from COVID-19 were included in the dataset. Samples were obtained from the ongoing ImmuneRACE study (first 160 participants) and from 1,254 subjects provided by 6 global collaborators. HLA class I and class II types, where available, came from metadata supplied by the sample provider rather than from assay-based typing. The material from the prospective study consisted of cDNA or gDNA derived from T cells, B-cell-depleted T cells, or PBMCs. The repertoires were released in a freely available public database meant as a resource for research on the immune response to SARS-CoV-2. Sample metadata almost always included a de-identified subject ID, COVID-19 status, age in years and sex. Here is what the overall study found, with its caveats: How much clinical and demographic metadata was included differed by source and by participant, and the metadata was provided uncurated.

Each collaborating institution followed its own protocols to collect whole blood in K2EDTA tubes. For TCRbeta analysis, collaborators shipped samples in one of three forms: frozen whole blood, isolated PBMCs, or DNA extracted from either of those sample types. The CDR3 numbers 14 residues from cysteine through phenylalanine. The read is trimmed to its CDR3 DNA, 42 bases read in frame from base 1. Relative to germline, V is 4 bases shorter and J is 10 bases shorter, with 17 bases between their ends. From the germline V gene, CDR1 is SGHRS and CDR2 is YFSETQ. The immunoSEQ Assay, a bias-controlled multiplex PCR, was used to amplify TCRbeta CDR3 regions from genomic DNA. Under the source paper's analysis protocol: The number of nucleated cells in each sample was estimated from the amplification of reference gene primers within the assay. To quantify the absolute abundance of each unique TCRbeta CDR3 rearrangement, sequence reads were collapsed and filtered. For each sample, productive Simpson clonality was calculated as the square root of Simpson's diversity index over productive rearrangements. TCRdb stores this immuneACCESS table with in-frame sequences only. Part of the clones is absent; in the studies checked, under half of the shortfall reflects unresolved V genes, and no reason is known for the rest. V, J and clone size are taken as reported in that table, and D and trimming were inferred from the DNA itself. This sample holds roughly 140,000 clones; approximately 80% were observed only once. Clones ranked in the top ten supply roughly 8.8% of the sample.

Comments on this clone: This clone's antigen is unknown. Nothing much larger sits one base from this clone, and base qualities are not available.

Material for sequencing was peripheral blood. The rearrangement joined TRBV5-1 to TRBJ1-4, with the D gene too uncertain to name. The source is a human donor with acute or convalescent COVID-19. The donor label of this sample is uncertain. The CDR3 protein is CASSRDYNEGKLFF. The DNA reads as follows: TGCGCCAGCAGCCGCGACTATAATGAAGGAAAACTGTTTTTT. The reference TRBV5-1 and TRBJ1-4 proteins fill in what lies around the CDR3, so the full variable domain reads KAGVTQTPRYLIKTRGQQVTLSCSPISGHRSVSWYQQTPGQGLQFLFEYFSETQRNKGNFPGRFSGRQFSNSRSEMNVSTLELGDSALYLCASSRDYNEGKLFFGSGTQLSVL.